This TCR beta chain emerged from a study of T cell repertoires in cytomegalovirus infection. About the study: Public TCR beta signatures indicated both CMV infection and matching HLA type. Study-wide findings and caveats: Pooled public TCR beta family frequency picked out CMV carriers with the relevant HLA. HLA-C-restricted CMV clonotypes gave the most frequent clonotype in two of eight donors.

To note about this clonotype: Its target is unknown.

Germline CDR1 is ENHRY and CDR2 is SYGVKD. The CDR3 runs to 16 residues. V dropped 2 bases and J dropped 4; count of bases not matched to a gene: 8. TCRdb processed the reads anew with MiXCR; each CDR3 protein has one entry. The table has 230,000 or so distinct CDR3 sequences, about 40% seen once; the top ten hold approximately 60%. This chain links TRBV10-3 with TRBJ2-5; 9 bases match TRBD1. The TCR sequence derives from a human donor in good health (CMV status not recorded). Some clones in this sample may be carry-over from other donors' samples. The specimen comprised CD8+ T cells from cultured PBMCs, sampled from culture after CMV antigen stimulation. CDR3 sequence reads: CAISEGTGGLGETQYF. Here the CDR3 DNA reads TGTGCCATCAGTGAGGGAACAGGGGGCTTAGGAGAGACCCAGTACTTC.